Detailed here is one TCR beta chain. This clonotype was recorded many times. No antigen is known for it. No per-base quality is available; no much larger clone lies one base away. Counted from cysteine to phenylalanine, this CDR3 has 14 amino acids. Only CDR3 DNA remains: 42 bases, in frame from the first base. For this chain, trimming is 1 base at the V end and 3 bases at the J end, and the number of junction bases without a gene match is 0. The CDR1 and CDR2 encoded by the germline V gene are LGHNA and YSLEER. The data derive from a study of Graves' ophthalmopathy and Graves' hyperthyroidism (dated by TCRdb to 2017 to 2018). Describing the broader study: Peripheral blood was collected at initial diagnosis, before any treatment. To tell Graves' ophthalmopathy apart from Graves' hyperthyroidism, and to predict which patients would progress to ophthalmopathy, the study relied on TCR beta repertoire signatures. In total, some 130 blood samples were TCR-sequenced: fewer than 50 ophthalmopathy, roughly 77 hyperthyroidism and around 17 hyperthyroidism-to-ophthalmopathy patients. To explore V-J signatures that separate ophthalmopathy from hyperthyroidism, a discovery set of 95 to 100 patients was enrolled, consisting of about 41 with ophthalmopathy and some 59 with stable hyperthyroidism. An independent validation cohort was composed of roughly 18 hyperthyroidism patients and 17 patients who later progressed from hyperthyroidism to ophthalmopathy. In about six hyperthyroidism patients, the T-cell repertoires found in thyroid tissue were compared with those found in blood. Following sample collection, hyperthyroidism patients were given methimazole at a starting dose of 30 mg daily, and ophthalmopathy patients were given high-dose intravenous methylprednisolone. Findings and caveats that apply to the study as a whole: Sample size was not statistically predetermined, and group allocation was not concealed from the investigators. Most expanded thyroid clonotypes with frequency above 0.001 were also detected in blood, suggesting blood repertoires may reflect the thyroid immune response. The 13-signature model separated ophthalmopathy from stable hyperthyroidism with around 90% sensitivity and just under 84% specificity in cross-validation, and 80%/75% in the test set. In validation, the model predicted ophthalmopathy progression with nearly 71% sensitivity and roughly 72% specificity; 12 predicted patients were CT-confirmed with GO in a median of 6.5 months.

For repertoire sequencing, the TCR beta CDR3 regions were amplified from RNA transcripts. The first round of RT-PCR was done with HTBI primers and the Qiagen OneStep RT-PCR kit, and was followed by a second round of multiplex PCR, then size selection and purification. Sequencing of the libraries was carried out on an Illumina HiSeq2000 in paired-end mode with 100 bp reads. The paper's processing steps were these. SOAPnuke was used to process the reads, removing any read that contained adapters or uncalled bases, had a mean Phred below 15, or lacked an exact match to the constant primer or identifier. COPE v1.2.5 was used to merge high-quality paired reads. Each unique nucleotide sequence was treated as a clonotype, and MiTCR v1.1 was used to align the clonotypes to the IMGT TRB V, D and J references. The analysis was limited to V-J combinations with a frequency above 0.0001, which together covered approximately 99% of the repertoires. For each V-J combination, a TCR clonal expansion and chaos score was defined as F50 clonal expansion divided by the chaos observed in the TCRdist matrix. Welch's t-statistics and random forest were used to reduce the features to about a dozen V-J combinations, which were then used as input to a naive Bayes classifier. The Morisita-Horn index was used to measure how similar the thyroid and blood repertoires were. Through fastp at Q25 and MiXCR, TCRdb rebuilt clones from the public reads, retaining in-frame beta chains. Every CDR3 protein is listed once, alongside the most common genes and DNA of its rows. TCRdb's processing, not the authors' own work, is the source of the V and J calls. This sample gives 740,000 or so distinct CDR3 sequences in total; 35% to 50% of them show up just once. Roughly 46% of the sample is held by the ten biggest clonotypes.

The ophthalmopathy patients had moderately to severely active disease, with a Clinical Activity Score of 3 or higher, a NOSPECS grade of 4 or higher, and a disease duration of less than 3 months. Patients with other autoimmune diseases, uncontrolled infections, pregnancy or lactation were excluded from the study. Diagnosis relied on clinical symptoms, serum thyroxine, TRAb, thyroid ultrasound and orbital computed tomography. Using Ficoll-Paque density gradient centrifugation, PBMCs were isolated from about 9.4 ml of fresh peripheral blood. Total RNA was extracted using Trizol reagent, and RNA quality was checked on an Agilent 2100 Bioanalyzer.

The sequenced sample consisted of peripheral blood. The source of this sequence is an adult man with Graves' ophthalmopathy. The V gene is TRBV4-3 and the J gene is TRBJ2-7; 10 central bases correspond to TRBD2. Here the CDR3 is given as CASSQGTSGYEQYF. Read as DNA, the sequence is TGCGCCAGCAGCCAAGGGACTAGCGGCTACGAGCAGTACTTC.